What follows are 26 T cell receptor beta chains derived from one specimen sequenced in a study of post-analysis software for immune sequencing data. General study findings and limits: Patients had higher frequencies than controls of about 5 TRBV segments, including TRBV5-6, TRBV5-1 and TRBV20-1.

TCR beta cDNA libraries had unique molecular identifiers. TCRdb called the PCR reads again in MiXCR, with one record for every CDR3 protein. The sample records a few hundred thousand distinct CDR3 sequences, approximately 38% being singletons. These receptors have no known antigen. The specimen was blood. The origin of the receptors is a girl between 5 and 17 years old with multiple sclerosis.

The table lists this clonotype with a few counts. The chain recombines TRBV10-3 with TRBJ2-7; D possibly corresponds to TRBD2 (7 bases). Looked up from germline, CDR1 is ENHRY and CDR2 is SYGVKD. V lost 9 bases and J 1 base, leaving 16 bases between the germline ends. This CDR3 spans 14 amino acids. CDR3 nucleotide sequence: TGTGCCATAGGGGGGGACTCCTCTTCCTACGAGCAGTACTTC. Translating gives CAIGGDSSSYEQYF.

This clonotype has more than one count but fewer than ten. The chain has TRBV10-3 and TRBJ2-5; D might be TRBD2 (7 bases). V lost 0 bases, J lost 4 bases, and 9 bases lay in between. Germline CDR1 and CDR2: ENHRY and SYGVKD. The CDR3 has 14 amino acids. CDR3 region: CAISESGGGETQYF. The DNA for the CDR3 is TGTGCCATCAGTGAGTCGGGAGGGGGAGAGACCCAGTACTTC.

V usage is TRBV7-2 and J usage is TRBJ2-2; 8 bases line up with TRBD1. The CDR3 has 14 amino acids. J lost 4 bases, V lost 8 bases, and 6 bases had no gene match. Germline values: CDR1 SGHTA, CDR2 FQGNSA. The CDR3 spells CASAGQVSTGELFF. As DNA, the CDR3 is TGTGCCAGCGCGGGACAGGTTAGCACCGGGGAGCTGTTTTTT.

Only a few counts were recorded for this clonotype. CDR3 loop: CASSEWDRASTDTQYF. The CDR3 DNA reads TGTGCCAGCAGTGAATGGGACAGGGCTAGCACAGATACGCAGTATTTT. The chain recombines TRBV2 with TRBJ2-3; TRBD1 matches at 9 bases. CDR1 is SNHLY, CDR2 FYNNEI, per germline. The CDR3 consists of 16 residues. J lost 0 bases, V lost 2 bases, and 3 bases had no gene match. Full variable domain (rest looked up from reference TRBV2 and TRBJ2-3): EPEVTQTPSHQVTQMGQEVILRCVPISNHLYFYWYRQILGQKVEFLVSFYNNEISEKSEIFDDQFSVERPDGSNFTLKIRSTKLEDSAMYFCASSEWDRASTDTQYFGPGTRLTVL.

This sequence joins TRBV29-1 and TRBJ2-3; 7 bases agree with TRBD1. This CDR3 is 12 amino acids long. From germline, CDR1 is SQVTM and CDR2 ANQGSEA. With 7 bases clipped from V and 3 bases from J, the junction kept 4 bases outside the gene matches. The CDR3 loop is CSGRQGTDTQYF. The DNA of the CDR3 is TGCAGCGGACGACAGGGAACAGATACGCAGTATTTT.

This chain links TRBV20-1 with TRBJ1-2, with 11 bases that match TRBD1. After removal of 1 base from V and 6 bases from J, the junction contained 7 bases not matched to a gene. CDR3 length: 15 amino acids. The germline V gene has CDR1 DFQATT and CDR2 SNEGSKA (reference sequence). This chain's CDR3 is CSARAPGQGEDGYTF. CDR3 DNA sequence: TGCAGTGCTAGAGCACCGGGACAGGGGGAAGATGGCTACACCTTC.

This clonotype has a handful of counts. The gene calls are TRBV29-1 and TRBJ2-2, with a tentative D call TRBD1 (6 bases). Germline V CDR1 and CDR2: SQVTM, ANQGSEA. V lost 6 bases to trimming and J lost 4 bases, with 15 bases between them. There are 14 residues in the CDR3. The CDR3 reads CSVSGTPITGELFF. DNA of the CDR3: TGCAGCGTCTCCGGGACACCGATCACCGGGGAGCTGTTTTTT.

This clonotype showed up just a few times. The chain carries TRBV7-3 and TRBJ2-5; TRBD2 matches at 10 bases. Per the germline V gene, CDR1 is SGHTA and CDR2 is FQGTGA. This CDR3 contains 15 residues. Unmatched junction bases numbered 4, after V lost 3 bases and J lost 3 bases. The CDR3 DNA reads TGTGCCAGCAGCTTGACAGGACTAGCGGAAGAGACCCAGTACTTC. It encodes CASSLTGLAEETQYF.

This chain uses TRBV5-1 with TRBJ1-1; D is perhaps TRBD1 (6 bases). Trimming took 1 base from V and 1 from J, leaving 11 bases between them. Germline CDR1 is SGHRS and CDR2 is YFSETQ. The CDR3 extends over 15 amino acids. Here the CDR3 DNA reads TGCGCCAGCAGCTTGTATGCAGGGGCGAACACTGAAGCTTTCTTT. It codes for CASSLYAGANTEAFF.

This chain connects TRBV6-5 to TRBJ1-4, with TRBD1 as a possible D gene (5 bases). Germline V gene data show CDR1 as MNHEY and CDR2 as SVGAGI. The CDR3 has 15 amino acids. V was trimmed by 5 bases and J by 0 bases, leaving 10 bases between them. CDR3 residues: CASSQDSATNEKLFF. In DNA, the CDR3 is TGTGCCAGCAGTCAAGACAGCGCAACTAATGAAAAACTGTTTTTT.

The chain couples TRBV4-1 to TRBJ2-1; TRBD1 aligns across 8 bases. J gave up 7 bases and V 1 base, and 3 bases lay outside the gene matches. The CDR3 length is 14 residues. The germline V gene has CDR1 MGHRA and CDR2 YSYEKL. The CDR3 here is CASSQGRGPNEQFF. The CDR3 nucleotides are TGCGCCAGCAGCCAAGGCAGGGGGCCGAATGAGCAGTTCTTC.

CDR3 DNA sequence: TGTGCCAGCAGCTCGGCATCGGGGGCCTACGAGCAGTACTTC. Translated, it gives CASSSASGAYEQYF. The rearrangement joins TRBV7-9 to TRBJ2-7; tentatively, D is TRBD2 (6 bases). CDR3 size: 14 residues. In germline, CDR1 is SEHNR, CDR2 FQNEAQ (reference sequence). V was clipped by 4 bases and J by 2 bases, with 12 bases between them.

This chain joins TRBV7-6 and TRBJ1-4; D unresolved. CDR1 is SGHVS, CDR2 FNYEAQ, per germline. This CDR3 has 14 amino acids. The V end lost 5 bases, the J end lost 0 bases, and 7 bases lay between the germline ends. The CDR3 region has the DNA TGTGCCAGCAGCGCGGTTGCAACTAATGAAAAACTGTTTTTT. It encodes CASSAVATNEKLFF.

This clonotype was seen a few times. This chain uses TRBV7-9 with TRBJ2-5; D ambiguous. The V end lost 8 bases, the J end lost 7 bases, and 11 bases lay between the germline ends. Germline lookup yields CDR1 SEHNR and CDR2 FQNEAQ (reference sequence). The CDR3 length is 11 residues. In nucleotides, the CDR3 is TGTGCCAGCCGAGCTCTCGGGACCCAGTACTTC. This sequence encodes CASRALGTQYF.

This clonotype occurred many times. The V gene is TRBV5-1, the J gene TRBJ1-2, with TRBD1 identical over 8 bases. There are 16 residues in the CDR3. Germline V gene lookup returns CDR1 SGHRS and CDR2 YFSETQ. Trimming at V came to 1 base and at J to 6 bases, leaving 11 bases not matched to a gene. In nucleotides, the CDR3 is TGCGCCAGCAGCTTGACAGGGGGGAGGAGGTCGGATGGCTACACCTTC. Translation: CASSLTGGRRSDGYTF.

In this sample, this clonotype turned up once. This CDR3 is missing its conserved last phenylalanine or tryptophan, likely due to a read error. This sequence joins TRBV5-1 and TRBJ2-5; no clear D gene. The CDR3 loop spans 13 amino acids. V was pared by 4 bases and J by 2 bases, with 9 bases between. Per the germline V gene, CDR1 is SGHRS and CDR2 is YFSETQ. CDR3 protein: CASSHAQQETQYC. In nucleotides, the CDR3 is TGCGCCAGCAGCCACGCCCAGCAAGAGACCCAGTACTGC.

The table lists this clonotype with a few counts. The J gene is TRBJ2-3, the V gene TRBV7-2, with 8 bases fitting TRBD2. After removal of 0 bases from V and 4 bases from J, the junction contained 3 bases not matched to a gene. Germline CDR1 is SGHTA and CDR2 is FQGNSA. This CDR3 contains 15 residues. CDR3 in DNA: TGTGCCAGCAGCTTAGCAGCGGGGGTCCCAGATACGCAGTATTTT. As protein: CASSLAAGVPDTQYF.

This clonotype was seen only a few times. This rearrangement joins TRBV5-6 to TRBJ2-5, with D perhaps assigned TRBD1 or TRBD2 (6 bases each). The CDR3 is 18 amino acids. V was pared by 2 bases and J by 1 base, with 21 bases between. Germline loops: CDR1 SGHDT, CDR2 YYEEEE. CDR3 sequence reads: CASSFKGGGSSIQETQYF. CDR3 nucleotide sequence: TGTGCCAGCAGCTTTAAGGGGGGTGGCAGTTCGATCCAAGAGACCCAGTACTTC.

The chain recombines TRBV4-1 with TRBJ2-6; no definite D call. This CDR3 is 19 amino acids long. The V gene's germline CDR1 is MGHRA and CDR2 YSYEKL. With 1 base removed from V and 4 bases from J, the gap between germline ends came to 20 bases. The CDR3 protein is CASSQVHHGTRSGANVLTF. The DNA of the CDR3 is TGCGCCAGCAGCCAAGTTCATCATGGCACGCGATCCGGGGCCAACGTCCTGACTTTC.

The genes are TRBV5-6 and TRBJ2-7; either TRBD1 or TRBD2 may fit D (5 bases each). V shed 0 bases and J shed 6 bases, with 16 bases lying between them. The germline V gene encodes CDR1 SGHDT and CDR2 YYEEEE. The CDR3 consists of 15 residues. The CDR3 bases are TGTGCCAGCAGCTTGGTTGGAGGTCGGGACGGCGAGCAGTACTTC. It is translated as CASSLVGGRDGEQYF.

The genes are TRBV7-9 and TRBJ1-2; maybe TRBD1 (5 bases). CDR3 length: 15 residues. Germline CDR1 SEHNR, CDR2 FQNEAQ (reference sequence). Trimming stripped 1 base from V and 6 bases from J, with 15 bases between. The DNA for the CDR3 is TGTGCCAGCAGCTTAGGGACGGGACGGCCCCATGGCTACACCTTC. Protein: CASSLGTGRPHGYTF.

V and J are TRBV28 and TRBJ2-4; D tentatively reads TRBD1 or TRBD2 (5 bases each). The J call may be incorrect, as the DNA end agrees better with TRBJ2-7. This CDR3 region has 13 residues. Germline V gives CDR1 MDHEN, CDR2 SYDVKM. CDR3 sequence reads: CASHGTIAYEQYF. As DNA, the CDR3 is TGTGCCAGTCACGGGACCATTGCCTACGAGCAGTACTTC.

Turning to this clonotype: Just one base apart from a much larger clone, this may be a read error. The chain uses TRBV2 and TRBJ1-1; D perhaps matches TRBD1 (5 bases). The CDR3 loop spans 15 amino acids. Looked up from germline, CDR1 is SNHLY and CDR2 is FYNNEI. The CDR3 DNA follows: TGTACCAGCACCGGTCGGGGGGGATCGAACACTGAAGCTTTCTTT. This translates into CTSTGRGGSNTEAFF.

The chain uses TRBV6-5 and TRBJ2-1; 7 positions match TRBD2. Germline-derived CDR1 and CDR2 are MNHEY and SVGAGI. CDR3 length: 14 amino acids. Trimming removed 3 bases from V and 5 bases from J; junction bases left unmatched: 4. The CDR3 DNA reads as TGTGCCAGCAGTTATCTGGGACTAAACAATGAGCAGTTCTTC. This translates into CASSYLGLNNEQFF.

This clonotype occurred a few times. The chain recombines TRBV10-3 with TRBJ2-3; D is perhaps TRBD2 (5 bases). The CDR3 spans 17 residues. Germline assignment: CDR1 ENHRY and CDR2 SYGVKD. Trimming left V 0 bases short and J 7 bases short, with 20 bases between. CDR3 sequence reads: CAISESPIRTDKNTQYF. CDR3 in DNA: TGTGCCATCAGTGAGTCGCCCATACGGACTGACAAGAATACGCAGTATTTT.

Here the CDR3 DNA reads TGTGCCAGCAGCTCGGGACAGGGGGGCCACAACTATGGCTACACCTTC. This gives the protein CASSSGQGGHNYGYTF. The V call is TRBV12-3 or TRBV12-4, the J call TRBJ1-2; TRBD1 matches at 11 bases. The CDR3 is 16 amino acids. V was pared by 6 bases and J by 2 bases, with 8 bases of the junction left unmatched.